By proportion, the clone carrying this TCR beta chain is medium-sized. Antigen specificity is unknown. The data belong to a study of liver allograft versus peripheral blood T cells. Study information: Transplanted livers held T cell receptor repertoires, and these were compared with repertoires in recipients' peripheral blood. Study conclusions and caveats: Liver allograft repertoires of T cell receptors reportedly diverged from peripheral blood repertoires.

Using its own MiXCR run on the reads, TCRdb lists one record per CDR3 protein. The table records around 9,000 distinct CDR3 sequences, around 21% of them present only once. From germline, CDR1 is LNHDA and CDR2 SQIVND (reference sequence). The trim removed 6 bases at V and 3 bases at J, leaving 7 bases unmatched. CDR3 length: 15 residues. The source is a human patient who had a liver transplant. Some of the T cells might come from the graft donor. The V and J genes are TRBV19 and TRBJ2-1; TRBD2 matches 8 bases. For the CDR3, the DNA is TGTGCCAGTAGCCGAGCGGGAGATGTCTACAATGAGCAGTTCTTC. Translation: CASSRAGDVYNEQFF.